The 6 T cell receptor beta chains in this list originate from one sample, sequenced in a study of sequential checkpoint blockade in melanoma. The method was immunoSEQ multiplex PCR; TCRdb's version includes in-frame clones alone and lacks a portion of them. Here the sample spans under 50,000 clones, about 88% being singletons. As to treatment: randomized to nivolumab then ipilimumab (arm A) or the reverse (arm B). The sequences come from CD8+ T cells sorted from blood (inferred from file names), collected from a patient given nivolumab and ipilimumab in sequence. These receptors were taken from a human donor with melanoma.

CDR3 nucleotide sequence: TGTGCCAGCAGTTTAACTAGCGGGAGTACCGAGCAGTACTTC. It translates to CASSLTSGSTEQYF. The chain combines TRBV27 with TRBJ2-7, with 11 bases aligning to TRBD2. The CDR3 loop spans 14 amino acids. The V gene end was trimmed by 2 bases and the J gene end by 6 bases; junction bases not matched to a gene: 3. Germline lookup yields CDR1 MNHEY and CDR2 SMNVEV (reference sequence).

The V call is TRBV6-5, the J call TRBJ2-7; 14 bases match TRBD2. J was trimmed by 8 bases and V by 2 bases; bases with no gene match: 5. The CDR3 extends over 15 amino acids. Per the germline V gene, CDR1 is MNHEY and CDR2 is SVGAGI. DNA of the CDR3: TGTGCCAGCAGTTACGGGGGACTAGCGGGAGAAAAGCAGTACTTC. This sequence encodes CASSYGGLAGEKQYF.

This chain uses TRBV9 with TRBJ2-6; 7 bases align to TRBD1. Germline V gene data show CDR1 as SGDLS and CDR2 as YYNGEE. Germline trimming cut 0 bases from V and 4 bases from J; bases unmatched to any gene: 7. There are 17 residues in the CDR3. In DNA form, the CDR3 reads TGTGCCAGCAGCGTAGATGTCAGGGGGTCCGGGGCCAACGTCCTGACTTTC. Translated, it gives CASSVDVRGSGANVLTF.

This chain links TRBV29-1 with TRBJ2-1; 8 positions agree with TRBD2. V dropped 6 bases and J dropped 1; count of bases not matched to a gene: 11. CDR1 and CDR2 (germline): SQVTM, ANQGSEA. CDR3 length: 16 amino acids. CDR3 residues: CSVAGLAGRSYNEQFF. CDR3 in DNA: TGCAGCGTGGCCGGACTAGCCGGGAGGTCCTACAATGAGCAGTTCTTC.

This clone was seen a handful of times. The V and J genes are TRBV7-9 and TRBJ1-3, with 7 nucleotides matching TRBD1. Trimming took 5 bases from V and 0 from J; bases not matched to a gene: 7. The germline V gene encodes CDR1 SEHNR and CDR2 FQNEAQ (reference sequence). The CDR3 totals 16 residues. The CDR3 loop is CASSGWDSNSGNTIYF. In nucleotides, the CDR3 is TGTGCCAGCAGCGGATGGGACAGCAACTCTGGAAACACCATATATTTT.

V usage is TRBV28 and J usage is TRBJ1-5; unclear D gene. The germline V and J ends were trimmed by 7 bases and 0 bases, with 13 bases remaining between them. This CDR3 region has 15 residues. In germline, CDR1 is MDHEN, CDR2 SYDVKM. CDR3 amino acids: CASTYGAVSNQPQHF. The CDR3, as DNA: TGTGCCAGCACCTACGGAGCCGTTAGCAATCAGCCCCAGCATTTT.